One and the same sample provided the 32 T cell receptor beta chains below, sequenced in a study of cytotoxic CD8 clonotypes in ibrutinib-treated CLL. Measured with immunoSEQ multiplex PCR; TCRdb has only the in-frame clones, and not every one. The sample lists approximately 32,000 clones; about 50% were seen once. The sequences come from PBMCs, collected before ibrutinib treatment. Source of these receptors: a human donor with chronic lymphocytic leukemia.

The gene calls are TRBV19 and TRBJ2-7; 13 bases match TRBD2. Germline-derived CDR1 and CDR2 are LNHDA and SQIVND (reference sequence). The ends lost 4 bases at V and 3 bases at J; junction bases unmatched: 12. The CDR3 contains 18 residues. CDR3 sequence (DNA): TGTGCCAGTAGTAACTACGGACTAGCGGGGGTCCAAAGCTACGAGCAGTACTTC. Its translation: CASSNYGLAGVQSYEQYF.

The chain joins TRBV28 to TRBJ1-2, with TRBD1 as a possible D gene (5 bases). The V gene's germline CDR1 is MDHEN and CDR2 SYDVKM. CDR3 length: 12 residues. The germline V and J ends were trimmed by 10 bases and 8 bases, with 17 bases remaining between them. This CDR3 reads CAILQVALGYTF. The CDR3 region has the DNA TGTGCCATCCTACAGGTCGCCTTAGGCTACACCTTC.

This clone was detected only a few times. CDR3 in amino acids: CASSETSPNTGELFF. CDR3 sequence (DNA): TGTGCCAGCAGTGAAACTAGCCCGAACACCGGGGAGCTGTTTTTT. The chain links TRBV2 to TRBJ2-2; a possible D gene is TRBD2 (6 bases). This CDR3 has 15 residues. With 2 bases removed from V and 0 bases from J, the gap between germline ends came to 7 bases. Germline CDR1 SNHLY, CDR2 FYNNEI.

V is TRBV13 and J is TRBJ2-1; 12 bases line up with TRBD2. CDR3 length: 17 amino acids. Germline CDR1 PRHDT, CDR2 FYEKMQ (reference sequence). J lost 4 bases, V lost 6 bases, and 10 bases had no gene match. The CDR3 protein is CASSYMTSGGGYNEQFF. The CDR3 DNA reads TGTGCCAGCAGTTATATGACTAGCGGGGGCGGGTACAATGAGCAGTTCTTC.

Here the CDR3 reads CASGLSQNREAFF. The CDR3 DNA sequence: TGTGCTAGTGGTTTGTCCCAGAATCGGGAAGCTTTCTTT. The V and J genes are TRBV12-5 and TRBJ1-1; D gene unclear. The CDR3 consists of 13 residues. Germline values: CDR1 LGHNT, CDR2 FRNRAP. The V end lost 2 bases, the J end lost 8 bases, and 12 bases lay between the germline ends.

The chain is built from TRBV7-9 and TRBJ1-5; no clear D. Germline lookup yields CDR1 SEHNR and CDR2 FQNEAQ (reference sequence). V was cut by 1 base and J by 6 bases, with 4 bases left in between. This CDR3 has 12 residues. CDR3 coding DNA: TGTGCCAGCAGCTTAGATCTTCAGCCCCAGCATTTT. Translation: CASSLDLQPQHF.

This chain links TRBV10-3 with TRBJ1-2; D uncertain. CDR1 is ENHRY and CDR2 is SYGVKD in the germline V gene. V was trimmed by 7 bases and J by 7 bases, leaving 13 bases between them. The CDR3 sequence is 12 residues long. CDR3 coding DNA: TGTGCCATCAAAGGTCTTACTAGTGGCTACACCTTC. Translating it yields CAIKGLTSGYTF.

The chain joins TRBV5-1 to TRBJ2-5; 8 bases are shared with TRBD2. There are 17 residues in the CDR3. Unmatched junction bases numbered 12, after V lost 0 bases and J lost 5 bases. Germline V gene data show CDR1 as SGHRS and CDR2 as YFSETQ. The DNA for the CDR3 is TGCGCCAGCAGCTTGGAGGACCGGGGGGGCGTTGGCGAGACCCAGTACTTC. Translating it yields CASSLEDRGGVGETQYF.

The chain links TRBV9 to TRBJ2-7; TRBD1 agrees at 8 bases. The CDR3 loop spans 16 amino acids. V dropped 0 bases and J dropped 5; count of bases not matched to a gene: 10. Germline V lookup: CDR1 SGDLS, CDR2 YYNGEE. As DNA, the CDR3 is TGTGCCAGCAGCGTAGGAGTCAGGGGGCCTTTAAACGAGCAGTACTTC. This gives the protein CASSVGVRGPLNEQYF.

V and J are TRBV19 and TRBJ2-7; 7 nucleotides match TRBD1. The CDR3 contains 16 residues. Unmatched junction bases numbered 10, after V lost 5 bases and J lost 0 bases. Per the germline V gene, CDR1 is LNHDA and CDR2 is SQIVND (reference sequence). CDR3 region: CASSASGQLYSYEQYF. Written as DNA, the CDR3 is TGTGCCAGTAGTGCCTCGGGACAGCTTTACTCCTACGAGCAGTACTTC.

This clone was observed a handful of times. The gene calls are TRBV29-1 and TRBJ1-5; D is undetermined. CDR3 length: 12 residues. Germline V CDR1 and CDR2: SQVTM, ANQGSEA. V shed 4 bases and J shed 6 bases, with 10 bases lying between them. DNA of the CDR3: TGCAGCGTTGGCAGTTCAGGTCAGCCCCAGCATTTT. It encodes CSVGSSGQPQHF.

This clone came up many times. V and J are TRBV19 and TRBJ1-5, with unresolved D. V lost 3 bases and J lost 8, with 8 bases in between. This CDR3 has 12 residues. Per the germline V gene, CDR1 is LNHDA and CDR2 is SQIVND (reference sequence). The CDR3 sequence: CASSIYSKPQHF. In DNA form, the CDR3 reads TGTGCCAGTAGTATCTACTCGAAGCCCCAGCATTTT. The full variable domain, completed using reference TRBV19 and TRBJ1-5, is DGGITQSPKYLFRKEGQNVTLSCEQNLNHDAMYWYRQDPGQGLRLIYYSQIVNDFQKGDIAEGYSVSREKKESFPLTVTSAQKNPTAFYLCASSIYSKPQHFGDGTRLSIL.

The chain is built from TRBV9 and TRBJ1-3; D remains ambiguous. Looked up from germline, CDR1 is SGDLS and CDR2 is YYNGEE. V was shortened by 3 bases and J by 0 bases, with 13 bases between the two germline ends. The CDR3 totals 16 residues. CDR3 in amino acids: CASSGPRRSSGNTIYF. CDR3 coding DNA: TGTGCCAGCAGCGGGCCCCGCAGAAGCTCTGGAAACACCATATATTTT.

The CDR3 here is CASSLYGRGYGYTF. CDR3 in DNA: TGTGCCAGCAGTTTGTACGGCCGCGGCTATGGCTACACCTTC. This rearrangement joins TRBV27 to TRBJ1-2; D remains ambiguous. Germline-derived CDR1 and CDR2 are MNHEY and SMNVEV (reference sequence). The length of the CDR3 is 14 residues. Trimming left V 3 bases short and J 4 bases short, with 12 bases between.

The rearrangement links TRBV27 to TRBJ2-2; 9 bases are shared with TRBD1. Germline trimming cut 10 bases from V and 6 bases from J; bases unmatched to any gene: 9. This CDR3 is 14 amino acids long. The germline V gene has CDR1 MNHEY and CDR2 SMNVEV (reference sequence). The CDR3 DNA sequence: TGTGCCACGGCGGACAGGGGATTGTCCGGGGAGCTGTTTTTT. It encodes CATADRGLSGELFF.

This clone came up a few times. The chain employs TRBV7-3 and TRBJ2-5, with D possibly called TRBD1 or TRBD2 (5 bases each). Germline-derived CDR1 and CDR2 are SGHTA and FQGTGA. Trimming left V 4 bases short and J 1 base short, with 13 bases between. The CDR3 is 15 amino acids. The CDR3 coding sequence is TGTGCCAGCAGCTCCAAGGGGACCGGCCAAGAGACCCAGTACTTC. It yields the protein CASSSKGTGQETQYF.

The V call is TRBV7-8, the J call TRBJ1-6; D is unclear. V lost 0 bases, J lost 8 bases, and 5 bases lay in between. CDR3 length: 13 amino acids. In germline, CDR1 is SGHVS, CDR2 FQNEAQ. CDR3 sequence: CASSLAAHSPLHF. The CDR3 DNA is TGTGCCAGCAGCTTAGCAGCTCATTCACCCCTCCACTTT.

The chain carries TRBV28 and TRBJ1-2; D not certain. The CDR3 length is 11 residues. The V gene lost 10 bases and the J gene lost 8 bases, with 14 bases spanning the gap. Germline lookup yields CDR1 MDHEN and CDR2 SYDVKM. The CDR3 region is CATRGSLGYTF. The CDR3 DNA follows: TGTGCCACCCGAGGTTCGTTGGGCTACACCTTC.

This clone was detected once. The V gene is TRBV7-2, the J gene TRBJ1-5, with 9 bases fitting TRBD1. The CDR3 extends over 14 amino acids. Losses at the gene ends were 6 bases for V and 9 bases for J; bases not matched to a gene: 9. CDR1 and CDR2 from the germline V gene are SGHTA and FQGNSA. The CDR3 reads CASRPGQGFGPQHF. DNA for the CDR3: TGTGCCAGCAGGCCGGGACAGGGCTTCGGGCCCCAGCATTTT.

The table lists this clone with a few counts. The rearrangement joins TRBV10-3 to TRBJ1-6; D may be TRBD1 (6 bases). Trimming left V 4 bases short and J 7 bases short, with 8 bases between. The CDR3 extends over 13 amino acids. Germline lookup yields CDR1 ENHRY and CDR2 SYGVKD. CDR3 loop: CAISGTGNSPLHF. The CDR3 DNA sequence: TGTGCCATCAGTGGTACAGGGAATTCACCCCTCCACTTT.

This chain connects TRBV7-6 to TRBJ1-2, with D possibly being TRBD1 (5 bases). Germline-derived CDR1 and CDR2 are SGHVS and FNYEAQ. The CDR3 loop spans 16 amino acids. The germline V and J ends were trimmed by 5 bases and 1 base, with 17 bases remaining between them. The CDR3 spells CASSILPGRGNYGYTF. In DNA, the CDR3 is TGTGCCAGCAGCATCCTTCCGGGACGGGGTAACTATGGCTACACCTTC.

The V and J genes are TRBV4-1 and TRBJ2-7; 12 bases are shared with TRBD2. Looked up from germline, CDR1 is MGHRA and CDR2 is YSYEKL. The ends lost 4 bases at V and 2 bases at J; junction bases unmatched: 3. This CDR3 has 15 amino acids. CDR3 region: CASSPLAGGPYEQYF. The CDR3 DNA sequence: TGCGCCAGCAGCCCACTAGCGGGGGGACCCTACGAGCAGTACTTC.

The rearrangement joins TRBV5-4 to TRBJ2-7, with D tentatively TRBD1 or TRBD2 (5 bases each). Trimming removed 4 bases from V and 0 bases from J, with 11 bases in between. Germline CDR1 reads SGHNT; CDR2 reads YYREEE (reference sequence). CDR3 length: 14 residues. In DNA form, the CDR3 reads TGTGCCAGCAGCGTCGCCGGGGCCTCCTACGAGCAGTACTTC. It specifies CASSVAGASYEQYF. The variable domain in full, completed from reference TRBV5-4 and TRBJ2-7, reads ETGVTQSPTHLIKTRGQQVTLRCSSQSGHNTVSWYQQALGQGPQFIFQYYREEENGRGNFPPRFSGLQFPNYSSELNVNALELDDSALYLCASSVAGASYEQYFGPGTRLTVT.

This clone has just a few counts. V is TRBV18 and J is TRBJ2-1; 9 bases match TRBD2. The CDR3 is made up of 15 amino acids. V shed 0 bases, J shed 5 bases, and the junction held 2 bases outside the gene matches. Germline lookup yields CDR1 KGHSH and CDR2 LQKENI. In DNA, the CDR3 is TGTGCCAGCTCACCACCGAGCGGGGGGAACAATGAGCAGTTCTTC. Translation: CASSPPSGGNNEQFF.

This clone was picked up a small number of times. The chain has TRBV5-4 and TRBJ1-5; D ambiguous. Trimming took 1 base from V and 3 from J, leaving 20 bases between them. Per germline, CDR1 SGHNT and CDR2 YYREEE (reference sequence). The CDR3 has 18 residues. CDR3 coding DNA: TGTGCCAGCAGCTTGCGGCCCCCCTATGAGCTTCCCAATCAGCCCCAGCATTTT. Its protein product is CASSLRPPYELPNQPQHF.

The chain couples TRBV5-1 to TRBJ2-7, with 10 bases lining up with TRBD2. The CDR3 sequence is 16 residues long. The trim removed 0 bases at V and 7 bases at J, leaving 10 bases unmatched. Germline assignment: CDR1 SGHRS and CDR2 YFSETQ. The CDR3 loop reads CASSLARGLAGDEQYF. Here the CDR3 DNA reads TGCGCCAGCAGCTTGGCCCGGGGGCTAGCGGGGGATGAGCAGTACTTC. Together with reference TRBV5-1 and TRBJ2-7, the CDR3 gives the full variable domain: KAGVTQTPRYLIKTRGQQVTLSCSPISGHRSVSWYQQTPGQGLQFLFEYFSETQRNKGNFPGRFSGRQFSNSRSEMNVSTLELGDSALYLCASSLARGLAGDEQYFGPGTRLTVT.

The chain couples TRBV30 to TRBJ2-1; 7 bases fit TRBD2. Trimming at V came to 5 bases and at J to 16 bases, leaving 8 bases not matched to a gene. Germline V lookup: CDR1 GTSNPN, CDR2 SVGIG (reference sequence). The CDR3 loop spans 10 amino acids. CDR3 residues: CAWVTSATFF. The CDR3 bases are TGTGCCTGGGTCACTAGCGCCACTTTCTTC. The whole variable domain, filled in from reference TRBV30 and TRBJ2-1, reads SQTIHQWPATLVQPVGSPLSLECTVEGTSNPNLYWYRQAAGRGLQLLFYSVGIGQISSEVPQNLSASRPQDRQFILSSKKLLLSDSGFYLCAWVTSATFFGPGTRLTVL.

The chain combines TRBV5-1 with TRBJ2-5; TRBD2 might be the D (5 bases). The germline V gene encodes CDR1 SGHRS and CDR2 YFSETQ. The ends were cut back, 1 base at V and 4 bases at J, with 14 bases in the middle. The CDR3 runs 15 residues. Here the CDR3 DNA reads TGCGCCAGCAGCTTGTCCGGAGGTAGTTTAGAGACCCAGTACTTC. As protein: CASSLSGGSLETQYF.

This chain joins TRBV6-1 and TRBJ2-7, with D perhaps matching TRBD2 (6 bases). The CDR3 runs to 15 residues. Germline V gene sequence: CDR1 MNHNS, CDR2 SASEGT. V was trimmed by 0 bases and J by 0 bases, leaving 9 bases between them. CDR3 sequence: CASSEAPGGSYEQYF. The CDR3 coding sequence is TGTGCCAGCAGTGAAGCGCCCGGGGGCTCCTACGAGCAGTACTTC.

J is TRBJ1-1 and V is TRBV6-5; D is uncertain. CDR3 length equals 14 residues. V lost 0 bases, J lost 1 base, and 6 bases lay in between. CDR1 is MNHEY and CDR2 is SVGAGI in the germline V gene. The CDR3 DNA reads as TGTGCCAGCAGTTACTCCCGCCGGAACACTGAAGCTTTCTTT. Translated, it gives CASSYSRRNTEAFF.

The chain has TRBV5-1 and TRBJ1-3; D is uncertain. The V gene lost 4 bases and the J gene lost 0 bases, with 8 bases spanning the gap. Germline CDR1 is SGHRS and CDR2 is YFSETQ. The CDR3 has 14 amino acids. CDR3 amino acids: CASSPQSSGNTIYF. The CDR3 bases are TGCGCCAGCAGCCCCCAAAGCTCTGGAAACACCATATATTTT.

This chain links TRBV7-2 with TRBJ1-2; a possible D gene is TRBD1 (5 bases). V was cut by 4 bases and J by 5 bases, with 20 bases left in between. This CDR3 comprises 16 residues. Looked up from germline, CDR1 is SGHTA and CDR2 is FQGNSA. CDR3 loop: CASSWIGDLDKYGYTF. DNA for the CDR3: TGTGCCAGCAGCTGGATTGGGGACCTGGACAAGTATGGCTACACCTTC. Complete variable domain (other parts from reference TRBV7-2 and TRBJ1-2): GAGVSQSPSNKVTEKGKDVELRCDPISGHTALYWYRQSLGQGLEFLIYFQGNSAPDKSGLPSDRFSAERTGGSVSTLTIQRTQQEDSAVYLCASSWIGDLDKYGYTFGSGTRLTVV.